The clone carrying this TCR beta chain was seen more than once but under ten times. This sample was included in a study of patients and donors after allogeneic stem cell transplantation. Each CDR3 protein gets one entry after TCRdb re-called the RT-PCR reads with MiXCR. The sample holds about 400,000 distinct CDR3 sequences, roughly 17% seen once. This CDR3 is 15 amino acids long. V shed 6 bases and J shed 0 bases, with 12 bases lying between them. The germline CDR1 and CDR2 sequences are MNHNS and SASEGT. The sequenced material came from blood, either unsorted or a sorted T cell fraction (not recorded which). The rearrangement uses TRBV6-1 and TRBJ1-3, with D possibly being TRBD1 (6 bases). The TCR was taken from a human donor who was either an allogeneic HSCT recipient or a stem cell or donor lymphocyte infusion donor (not recorded which). It is not recorded whose cells these are; they may come from a transplant donor. As DNA, the CDR3 is TGTGCCAGCAGCTCTACAGGGACCTCTGGAAACACCATATATTTT. Translation: CASSSTGTSGNTIYF.